This T cell receptor beta chain was sequenced in a study of vaccination effects on CD4 cells after COVID-19. Study in general: Participants received two doses of either the BNT162b2 or mRNA-1273 vaccine.

Culture lasted roughly eleven days before CD4+ T cell isolation. Vaccinated recipients, who were negative for nucleocapsid antibodies, had no history of SARS-CoV-2 infection. As regards this clone: Its cognate antigen is unknown.

The CDR3 is 16 residues long. J lost 4 bases, V lost 5 bases, and 9 bases had no gene match. The germline CDR1 and CDR2 sequences are SNHLY and FYNNEI. The method was immunoSEQ multiplex PCR; TCRdb's version includes in-frame clones alone and lacks a portion of them. This sample has more than 45,000 clones, with around three quarters found just once. This rearrangement joins TRBV2 to TRBJ2-1; 9 nucleotides line up with TRBD1. The sequence was obtained from a human donor who received a COVID-19 vaccine. The source was CD4+ T cells from PBMCs cultured without peptide, collected before COVID-19 vaccination. DNA for the CDR3: TGTGCCAGCAGTCAAGACTTGACAGGGGGTTACAATGAGCAGTTCTTC. This codes for CASSQDLTGGYNEQFF.